The 13 T cell receptor beta chains presented below share a single source sample, sequenced in a study of control samples from healthy donors and cancer patients (dated by TCRdb to the early 2020s). Libraries came from the immunoSEQ multiplex PCR assay. TCRdb provides this immuneACCESS table in a form limited to in-frame rearrangements. Some clones are lacking; in checked studies, under half of them reflect an unresolved V gene, and why the rest are absent is not known. For this sample there are about 120,000 clones; about nine tenths appear just once. Around 3.3% of the sample is held by the ten biggest clonotypes. Sample: blood. Receptor source: a man aged 35-49 years in good health.

J is TRBJ2-7 and V is TRBV9, with TRBD1 as a possible D gene (9 bases). The CDR3 length is 17 residues. Trimming removed 5 bases at V and 6 bases at J, with 27 bases between. Germline CDR1 reads SGDLS; CDR2 reads YYNGEE. In DNA, the CDR3 is TGTGCCAGCAGTCCAACCGGGGGGGGACAGGGAATGGGCGAGCAGTACTTC. The encoded protein is CASSPTGGGQGMGEQYF.

The chain employs TRBV14 and TRBJ1-4, with D hard to call. CDR1 is SGHDN and CDR2 is FVKESK in the germline V gene. V lost 4 bases and J 0 bases, leaving 9 bases between the germline ends. This CDR3 is built from 15 residues. The CDR3: CASSPTLSTNEKLFF. The CDR3 nucleotides read TGTGCCAGCAGCCCAACCCTGTCAACTAATGAAAAACTGTTTTTT.

The V call is TRBV6-5, the J call TRBJ1-2; D gene ambiguous. The V end lost 6 bases, the J end lost 8 bases, and 13 bases lay between the germline ends. The germline CDR1 and CDR2 sequences are MNHEY and SVGAGI. The CDR3 runs 12 residues. As DNA, the CDR3 is TGTGCCAGCAGCCTCTTACATGGGGGCTACACCTTC. Its translation: CASSLLHGGYTF.

This clone came up a few times. The J gene is TRBJ2-7, the V gene TRBV5-4, with TRBD2 as a possible D gene (6 bases). CDR3 length: 14 residues. Germline CDR1 reads SGHNT; CDR2 reads YYREEE (reference sequence). Between the trimmed V and J ends, which lost 2 bases and 4 bases, there was a span of 13 bases. The CDR3 region is CASSLPPGDYEQYF. CDR3 sequence (DNA): TGTGCCAGCAGCTTACCTCCGGGAGATTACGAGCAGTACTTC.

This chain joins TRBV25-1 and TRBJ2-2, with D uncertain. The CDR3 totals 12 residues. Germline V gives CDR1 MGHDK, CDR2 SYGVNS. With 10 bases removed from V and 1 base from J, the gap between germline ends came to 7 bases. Written as DNA, the CDR3 is TGTGCCACGGACCAGAACACCGGGGAGCTGTTTTTT. It specifies CATDQNTGELFF.

The chain uses TRBV2 and TRBJ2-3, with 9 bases identical to TRBD2. Trimming removed 5 bases from V and 4 bases from J; junction bases left unmatched: 7. CDR3 length equals 15 residues. Germline loops: CDR1 SNHLY, CDR2 FYNNEI. Here the CDR3 reads CASSRGGGAPDTQYF. DNA of the CDR3: TGTGCCAGCAGTCGGGGCGGGGGGGCACCAGATACGCAGTATTTT.

The chain recombines TRBV10-2 with TRBJ1-4; no firm D call. The V gene's germline CDR1 is WSHSY and CDR2 SAAADI. V was shortened by 0 bases and J by 11 bases, with 10 bases between the two germline ends. The CDR3 totals 13 residues. The CDR3 is CASSESVLGKLFF. The CDR3 DNA reads as TGCGCCAGCAGTGAGTCCGTCCTCGGGAAACTGTTTTTT.

The rearrangement joins TRBV3-1 (or the pseudogene TRBV3-2) to TRBJ2-6; possibly TRBD1 for D (5 bases). CDR1 is LGHDT, CDR2 YNNKEL, per germline (reference sequence). The length of the CDR3 is 17 residues. V dropped 1 base and J dropped 0 bases, with 10 bases sitting between them. CDR3 DNA sequence: TGTGCCAGCAGCCAAGGCAGGGAAAACTCTGGGGCCAACGTCCTGACTTTC. This codes for CASSQGRENSGANVLTF.

This clone was seen only once. The rearrangement links TRBV27 to TRBJ2-7; 10 bases are a match to TRBD1. CDR3 length: 15 amino acids. The V segment lost 3 bases and the J segment 5 bases; nucleotides outside the gene matches: 7. Germline V gene lookup returns CDR1 MNHEY and CDR2 SMNVEV (reference sequence). CDR3 region: CASSFLGQGFHEQYF. The CDR3 bases are TGTGCCAGCAGTTTTCTGGGACAGGGGTTCCACGAGCAGTACTTC.

This clone has more than one count but fewer than ten. The chain has TRBV5-4 and TRBJ2-1, with TRBD2 matching over 11 bases. The germline V gene has CDR1 SGHNT and CDR2 YYREEE (reference sequence). Unmatched junction bases numbered 5, after V lost 2 bases and J lost 7 bases. The CDR3 loop spans 15 amino acids. The CDR3 DNA sequence: TGTGCCAGCAGCTTTGCTAGCGGGGGGCTTAATGAGCAGTTCTTC. Protein product: CASSFASGGLNEQFF.

CDR3 protein: CASSMSGGTEAFF. The CDR3 region has the DNA TGTGCCAGTAGTATGTCCGGGGGCACTGAAGCTTTCTTT. The chain recombines TRBV19 with TRBJ1-1, with D perhaps TRBD1 (5 bases). This CDR3 spans 13 amino acids. V was trimmed by 3 bases and J by 4 bases, leaving 9 bases between them. Germline V gives CDR1 LNHDA, CDR2 SQIVND (reference sequence).

The V and J genes are TRBV12-3 or TRBV12-4 and TRBJ1-1; D unresolved. Trimming took 0 bases from V and 11 from J, leaving 10 bases between them. CDR3 length equals 12 residues. The CDR3: CASSLAPGSAFF. DNA of the CDR3: TGTGCCAGCAGTTTAGCCCCTGGGAGTGCTTTCTTT.

This chain uses TRBV7-9 with TRBJ2-1; 11 positions agree with TRBD2. This CDR3 is built from 17 residues. Germline values: CDR1 SEHNR, CDR2 FQNEAQ (reference sequence). With 4 bases clipped from V and 9 bases from J, the junction kept 14 bases outside the gene matches. CDR3 amino acids: CASSYGLAGGRGGEQFF. CDR3 in DNA: TGTGCCAGCAGCTACGGACTAGCGGGTGGACGGGGGGGTGAGCAGTTCTTC.